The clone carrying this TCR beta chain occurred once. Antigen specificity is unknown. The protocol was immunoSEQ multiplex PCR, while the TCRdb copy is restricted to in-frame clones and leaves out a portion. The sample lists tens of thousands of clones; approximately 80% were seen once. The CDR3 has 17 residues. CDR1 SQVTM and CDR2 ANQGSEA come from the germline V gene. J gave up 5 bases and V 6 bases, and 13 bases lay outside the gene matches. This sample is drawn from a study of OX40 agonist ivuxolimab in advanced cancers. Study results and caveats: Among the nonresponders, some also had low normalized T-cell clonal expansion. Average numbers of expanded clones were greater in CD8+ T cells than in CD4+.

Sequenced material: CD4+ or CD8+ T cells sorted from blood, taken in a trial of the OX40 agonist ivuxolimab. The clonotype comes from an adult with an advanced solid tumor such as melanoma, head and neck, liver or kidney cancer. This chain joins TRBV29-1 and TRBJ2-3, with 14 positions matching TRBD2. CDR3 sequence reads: CSVPRVGLAGVKDTQYF. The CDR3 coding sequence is TGCAGCGTCCCCAGGGTGGGACTAGCGGGAGTGAAAGATACGCAGTATTTT.